This entry describes one TCR beta chain. The data were taken from a study of beta chain features in type 1 diabetes. Expressed TCRB transcripts were sequenced after all isolated RNA was converted to cDNA. Average reads for naive, central memory and regulatory T cell samples were about 3.57 million. Sequenced by immunoSEQ multiplex PCR; TCRdb stores in-frame clones only, minus some. The table lists about 150,000 clones, about 10% of them singletons. Sequenced: naive CD4+ T cells from blood. This clonotype was obtained from a man aged 18 to 29 in good health.

CDR3 sequence reads: CASTDRGAGEKLFF. In DNA, the CDR3 is TGTGCCAGCACCGACAGGGGGGCCGGTGAAAAACTGTTTTTT. The J gene is TRBJ1-4, the V gene TRBV6-6, with TRBD1 matching over 9 bases. This CDR3 contains 14 residues. V was pared by 7 bases and J by 7 bases, with 7 bases of the junction left unmatched. Looked up from germline, CDR1 is MNHNY and CDR2 is SVGAGI (reference sequence).